These 15 T cell receptor beta chains were sequenced from one sample in a study of CD8 T cells in Susac syndrome. The RNA input was about 0.45 to 1 ug, and it was reverse transcribed with random hexamers. TCRdb fed the immunoSEQ multiplex PCR reads into MiXCR, producing one record per CDR3 protein. This table holds 100,000 to 150,000 distinct CDR3 sequences, nearly 95% found once. The sequencing input was CD4+ T cells from PBMCs. Receptor source: a human donor in good health.

The chain uses TRBV5-4 and TRBJ2-1, with 10 bases aligning to TRBD2. The V segment lost 2 bases and the J segment 7 bases; nucleotides outside the gene matches: 6. The CDR3 is 15 amino acids. Germline V gene lookup returns CDR1 SGHNT and CDR2 YYREEE (reference sequence). The CDR3 loop reads CASSLHGLAENEQFF. DNA for the CDR3: TGTGCCAGCAGCTTACATGGACTAGCGGAAAATGAGCAGTTCTTC.

The genes are TRBV27 and TRBJ2-7; 10 nucleotides agree with TRBD2. Per germline, CDR1 MNHEY and CDR2 SMNVEV (reference sequence). This CDR3 is built from 17 residues. The V and J ends lost 3 bases and 6 bases, in that order; junction bases with no gene match: 14. The CDR3 is CASSFEGGLAGASEQYF. The CDR3 bases are TGTGCCAGCAGTTTCGAAGGAGGGCTAGCGGGAGCTAGCGAGCAGTACTTC.

The chain combines TRBV4-2 with TRBJ2-7; D gene unclear. The CDR3 extends over 13 amino acids. Between the trimmed V and J ends, which lost 0 bases and 3 bases, there was a span of 6 bases. Looked up from germline, CDR1 is LGHNA and CDR2 is YNFKEQ. CDR3 protein: CASSQDNSYEQYF. CDR3 coding DNA: TGTGCCAGCAGCCAAGATAACAGCTACGAGCAGTACTTC.

The chain uses TRBV4-1 and TRBJ1-5; 7 nucleotides line up with TRBD1. J was trimmed by 4 bases and V by 3 bases; bases with no gene match: 12. Germline V gene data show CDR1 as MGHRA and CDR2 as YSYEKL. The CDR3 runs to 17 residues. The DNA of the CDR3 is TGCGCCAGCAGCCACCCCCGGGGCACAGGGGAAAATCAGCCCCAGCATTTT. Encoded protein: CASSHPRGTGENQPQHF.

V is TRBV3-1 and J is TRBJ1-2; 8 bases are a match to TRBD1. The CDR3 has 15 amino acids. V shed 3 bases, J shed 7 bases, and the junction held 10 bases outside the gene matches. Germline V gene lookup returns CDR1 LGHDT and CDR2 YNNKEL (reference sequence). CDR3 in DNA: TGTGCCAGCAGCCACTCAGGGGGCGCCCCTGGTGGCTACACCTTC. Its translation is CASSHSGGAPGGYTF.

This clonotype was recorded once. V usage is TRBV2 and J usage is TRBJ2-5; D perhaps matches TRBD2 (6 bases). CDR3 size: 16 residues. Trimming pared 7 bases from V and 5 bases from J, leaving 23 bases between. Germline V gene lookup returns CDR1 SNHLY and CDR2 FYNNEI. CDR3 sequence reads: CASNREGLRNRETQYF. CDR3 bases: TGTGCCAGCAACCGTGAGGGACTGCGCAACCGGGAGACCCAGTACTTC.

This clonotype was observed a single time. The gene calls are TRBV7-9 and TRBJ2-3; 10 nucleotides line up with TRBD1. V lost 3 bases, J lost 4 bases, and 1 base stayed unmatched. There are 14 residues in the CDR3. The germline gives CDR1 SEHNR, CDR2 FQNEAQ (reference sequence). CDR3 DNA sequence: TGTGCCAGCAGCTTGACAGGGGGCTCAGATACGCAGTATTTT. Translated: CASSLTGGSDTQYF.

The CDR3 nucleotides are TGTGCCAGCAGTGTGGGCCTCGAGCAGTACTTC. Protein: CASSVGLEQYF. This chain joins TRBV28 and TRBJ2-7; D ambiguous. Germline lookup yields CDR1 MDHEN and CDR2 SYDVKM. The CDR3 covers 11 residues. The V and J ends lost 5 bases and 6 bases respectively, with 8 bases between them.

This rearrangement joins TRBV23-1 to TRBJ1-1; D remains unclear. TRBV23-1 belongs to the ORF category, with a function that is uncertain. The V end lost 7 bases, the J end lost 5 bases, and 14 bases lay between the germline ends. This CDR3 region has 13 residues. As DNA, the CDR3 is TGCGCCAGCACCCCAAAAAGGGATACTGAAGCTTTCTTT. It codes for CASTPKRDTEAFF.

The chain employs TRBV29-1 and TRBJ2-5, with 8 nucleotides matching TRBD2. CDR1 SQVTM and CDR2 ANQGSEA come from the germline V gene. The CDR3 extends over 16 amino acids. V gave up 5 bases and J gave up 3 bases; unmatched junction bases: 14. For the CDR3, the DNA is TGCAGCGTTCCACCTTACCGGGGGGGGAGTAAAGAGACCCAGTACTTC. Translation gives CSVPPYRGGSKETQYF. The entire variable domain, with the rest obtained from reference TRBV29-1 and TRBJ2-5, is as follows: SAVISQKPSRDICQRGTSLTIQCQVDSQVTMMFWYRQQPGQSLTLIATANQGSEATYESGFVIDKFPISRPNLTFSTLTVSNMSPEDSSIYLCSVPPYRGGSKETQYFGPGTRLLVL.

This clonotype came up once. The V call is TRBV20-1, the J call TRBJ2-2; D ambiguous. The CDR3 is 14 residues long. V was shortened by 2 bases and J by 4 bases, with 11 bases between the two germline ends. Germline loops: CDR1 DFQATT, CDR2 SNEGSKA (reference sequence). CDR3 loop: CSARLVSSTGELFF. The CDR3 DNA follows: TGCAGTGCTAGACTCGTATCAAGCACCGGGGAGCTGTTTTTT.

V gene TRBV12-3 or TRBV12-4 combines with J gene TRBJ2-7, with a possible D match to TRBD1 (5 bases). V was trimmed by 3 bases and J by 11 bases, leaving 11 bases between them. The length of the CDR3 is 11 residues. The CDR3 here is CASSFTGTEYF. In DNA, the CDR3 is TGTGCCAGCAGTTTTACAGGTACCGAGTACTTC.

The chain employs TRBV5-6 and TRBJ1-2, with 9 bases identical to TRBD1. Germline-derived CDR1 and CDR2 are SGHDT and YYEEEE. Germline trimming cut 4 bases from V and 7 bases from J; bases unmatched to any gene: 8. The CDR3 consists of 14 residues. The CDR3 DNA is TGTGCCAGCAGCCGGAACAGGGGGCAGGGTGGCTACACCTTC. This gives the protein CASSRNRGQGGYTF.

The chain combines TRBV3-1 with TRBJ2-4; D uncertain. Per the germline V gene, CDR1 is LGHDT and CDR2 is YNNKEL (reference sequence). V gave up 1 base and J gave up 2 bases, with 9 bases separating them. The CDR3 consists of 15 residues. The CDR3 DNA sequence: TGTGCCAGCAGCCAAGTAGTGGCGACCAAAAACATTCAGTACTTC. Translating it yields CASSQVVATKNIQYF.

The rearrangement joins TRBV3-1 to TRBJ2-2; 9 positions agree with TRBD2. V lost 1 base and J lost 6; bases outside the gene matches: 3. Germline V gene lookup returns CDR1 LGHDT and CDR2 YNNKEL (reference sequence). The CDR3 loop spans 15 amino acids. CDR3 amino acids: CASSQAGTSPGELFF. The DNA of the CDR3 is TGTGCCAGCAGCCAAGCAGGGACTAGCCCCGGGGAGCTGTTTTTT. The full variable domain, with the rest looked up from reference TRBV3-1 and TRBJ2-2, is DTAVSQTPKYLVTQMGNDKSIKCEQNLGHDTMYWYKQDSKKFLKIMFSYNNKELIINETVPNRFSPKSPDKAHLNLHINSLELGDSAVYFCASSQAGTSPGELFFGEGSRLTVL.